This is a list of T cell receptor beta chains from one sample in a study of ipilimumab plus nivolumab after autologous stem cell transplantation. Assay: immunoSEQ multiplex PCR; the TCRdb copy retains only in-frame clones and omits some. The data hold some 10,000 clones, with approximately 81% observed a single time. Sequencing used PBMCs, obtained in a trial of ipilimumab plus nivolumab as post-transplant consolidation. The receptors here all came from a male donor with diffuse large B-cell lymphoma. Each CDR3 is given with its conserved first and last residue. Each record gives: D gene, V gene, J gene, clone size, CDR3 protein, CDR3 DNA. D genes are given only for firm matches. Size tells how often a clone was seen (once, few, many) or the class of an expanded clone, and some rows leave it out.

d_call: TRBD1; v_call: TRBV4-2; j_call: TRBJ2-7; clone_size: few; cdr3_aa: CASSQGGTGGPEQYF; cdr3_nt: TGTGCCAGCAGCCAAGGAGGGACAGGGGGCCCCGAGCAGTACTTC
d_call: -; v_call: TRBV10-3; j_call: TRBJ2-1; clone_size: -; cdr3_aa: CAISRTGPQYNEQFF; cdr3_nt: TGTGCCATCAGCAGGACGGGTCCCCAATACAATGAGCAGTTCTTC
d_call: TRBD1; v_call: TRBV30; j_call: TRBJ1-3; clone_size: -; cdr3_aa: CAWNRFGLDRGSGNTIYF; cdr3_nt: TGTGCCTGGAATAGATTTGGCCTTGACAGGGGCTCTGGAAACACCATATATTTT
d_call: -; v_call: TRBV9; j_call: TRBJ2-5; clone_size: -; cdr3_aa: CASSAKSGETQYF; cdr3_nt: TGTGCCAGCAGCGCCAAATCGGGAGAGACCCAGTACTTC
d_call: TRBD2; v_call: TRBV6-5; j_call: TRBJ2-2; clone_size: -; cdr3_aa: CASSPGTSVTGELFF; cdr3_nt: TGTGCCAGCAGCCCCGGGACTAGCGTTACCGGGGAGCTGTTTTTT
d_call: TRBD1; v_call: TRBV2; j_call: TRBJ2-1; clone_size: few; cdr3_aa: CASSPTSTTGEFF; cdr3_nt: TGTGCCAGCAGCCCAACCTCAACGACAGGGGAGTTCTTC
d_call: TRBD1; v_call: TRBV7-6; j_call: TRBJ1-1; clone_size: once; cdr3_aa: CASSLVAGTGGTEAFF; cdr3_nt: TGTGCCAGCAGCTTAGTGGCCGGGACAGGGGGTACTGAAGCTTTCTTT
d_call: -; v_call: TRBV18; j_call: TRBJ2-1; clone_size: -; cdr3_aa: CASSPLSREQFF; cdr3_nt: TGTGCCAGCTCACCTTTAAGCCGGGAGCAGTTCTTC
d_call: TRBD2; v_call: TRBV29-1; j_call: TRBJ2-5; clone_size: -; cdr3_aa: CSAEGLAGKVQETQYF; cdr3_nt: TGCAGCGCCGAGGGACTAGCGGGGAAAGTACAAGAGACCCAGTACTTC
d_call: -; v_call: TRBV19; j_call: TRBJ1-5; clone_size: -; cdr3_aa: CASGWTFLNQPQHF; cdr3_nt: TGTGCCAGCGGGTGGACGTTCCTGAATCAGCCCCAGCATTTT
d_call: -; v_call: TRBV27; j_call: TRBJ1-1; clone_size: -; cdr3_aa: CASSLWGEKSEAFF; cdr3_nt: TGTGCCAGCAGTTTGTGGGGGGAGAAGAGTGAAGCTTTCTTT
d_call: TRBD1; v_call: TRBV19; j_call: TRBJ2-5; clone_size: once; cdr3_aa: CASSRTGVYQETQYF; cdr3_nt: TGTGCCAGTAGTAGAACAGGGGTATACCAAGAGACCCAGTACTTC
d_call: -; v_call: TRBV19; j_call: TRBJ1-5; clone_size: medium-sized; cdr3_aa: CAGEPNQPQHF; cdr3_nt: TGTGCCGGTGAGCCTAATCAGCCCCAGCATTTT
d_call: TRBD1; v_call: TRBV6-5; j_call: TRBJ2-7; clone_size: -; cdr3_aa: CASSPNRGGSYEQYF; cdr3_nt: TGTGCCAGCAGTCCTAACAGGGGTGGCTCCTACGAGCAGTACTTC
d_call: -; v_call: TRBV27; j_call: TRBJ1-1; clone_size: -; cdr3_aa: CASSLGGGSSEAFF; cdr3_nt: TGTGCCAGCAGTTTGGGAGGGGGTAGCTCTGAAGCTTTCTTT
d_call: -; v_call: TRBV18; j_call: TRBJ2-2; clone_size: -; cdr3_aa: CASYTTAGPDTGELFF; cdr3_nt: TGTGCCAGCTATACAACAGCAGGTCCGGACACCGGGGAGCTGTTTTTT
d_call: -; v_call: TRBV4-2; j_call: TRBJ2-1; clone_size: -; cdr3_aa: CASSQERLYNEQFF; cdr3_nt: TGTGCCAGCAGCCAAGAGAGACTTTACAATGAGCAGTTCTTC
d_call: -; v_call: TRBV5-1; j_call: TRBJ2-2; clone_size: few; cdr3_aa: CASSLDATGPTGELFF; cdr3_nt: TGCGCCAGCAGCTTGGACGCGACAGGCCCCACCGGGGAGCTGTTTTTT
d_call: -; v_call: TRBV21-1; j_call: TRBJ2-2; clone_size: once; cdr3_aa: CASSNRSNRYTGELFF; cdr3_nt: TGTGCCAGCAGCAATAGGTCAAACAGATACACCGGGGAGCTGTTTTTT
d_call: -; v_call: TRBV28; j_call: TRBJ2-7; clone_size: -; cdr3_aa: CASSTATLGYEQYF; cdr3_nt: TGTGCCAGCAGTACAGCCACTTTAGGCTACGAGCAGTACTTC
d_call: -; v_call: TRBV5-1; j_call: TRBJ2-6; clone_size: -; cdr3_aa: CASSLAAGRGANVLTF; cdr3_nt: TGCGCCAGCAGCTTGGCCGCAGGGCGGGGGGCCAACGTCCTGACTTTC
d_call: -; v_call: TRBV19; j_call: TRBJ2-7; clone_size: -; cdr3_aa: CASSPGPHEQYF; cdr3_nt: TGTGCCAGTAGTCCAGGTCCACACGAGCAGTACTTC
d_call: -; v_call: TRBV28; j_call: TRBJ1-1; clone_size: -; cdr3_aa: CASSFERRVNTEAFF; cdr3_nt: TGTGCCAGCAGTTTCGAGAGGAGAGTGAACACTGAAGCTTTCTTT
d_call: -; v_call: TRBV4-1; j_call: TRBJ2-1; clone_size: -; cdr3_aa: CASSQDFVLYNEQFF; cdr3_nt: TGCGCCAGCAGCCAAGACTTTGTTTTATACAATGAGCAGTTCTTC
d_call: -; v_call: TRBV30; j_call: TRBJ1-1; clone_size: -; cdr3_aa: CAWAGQGYTEAFF; cdr3_nt: TGTGCCTGGGCCGGCCAGGGATACACTGAAGCTTTCTTT
d_call: -; v_call: TRBV5-4; j_call: TRBJ1-1; clone_size: -; cdr3_aa: CASSLQGVVNTEAFF; cdr3_nt: TGTGCCAGCAGCTTACAGGGAGTTGTGAACACTGAAGCTTTCTTT
d_call: -; v_call: TRBV30; j_call: TRBJ1-2; clone_size: -; cdr3_aa: CAWTAIKYGYTF; cdr3_nt: TGTGCCTGGACGGCGATTAAGTATGGCTACACCTTC
d_call: -; v_call: TRBV4-1; j_call: TRBJ2-2; clone_size: once; cdr3_aa: CASSQGRGAGTGELFF; cdr3_nt: TGCGCCAGCAGCCAAGGTCGGGGGGCGGGAACCGGGGAGCTGTTTTTT
d_call: -; v_call: TRBV15; j_call: TRBJ2-1; clone_size: few; cdr3_aa: CATSSGGASSYNEQFF; cdr3_nt: TGTGCCACCAGCAGTGGGGGGGCAAGCTCCTACAATGAGCAGTTCTTC
d_call: -; v_call: TRBV15; j_call: TRBJ2-7; clone_size: medium-sized; cdr3_aa: CATSRDRRYEQYF; cdr3_nt: TGTGCCACCAGCAGAGACAGGCGGTACGAGCAGTACTTC
d_call: TRBD1; v_call: TRBV18; j_call: TRBJ2-7; clone_size: -; cdr3_aa: CASSSGTGGLEQYF; cdr3_nt: TGTGCCAGCTCGTCCGGGACAGGGGGTCTCGAGCAGTACTTC
d_call: -; v_call: TRBV4-1; j_call: TRBJ2-3; clone_size: -; cdr3_aa: CASSQDPAGDTFTDTQYF; cdr3_nt: TGCGCCAGCAGCCAAGATCCGGCGGGGGACACTTTCACAGATACGCAGTATTTT
d_call: -; v_call: TRBV5-1; j_call: TRBJ1-1; clone_size: -; cdr3_aa: CASSLYGLGGAGILAFF; cdr3_nt: TGCGCCAGCAGCTTGTATGGTTTGGGCGGGGCAGGGATATTAGCTTTCTTT
d_call: -; v_call: TRBV6-6; j_call: TRBJ2-2; clone_size: -; cdr3_aa: CASSRGSTGELFF; cdr3_nt: TGTGCCAGCAGTCGGGGGTCCACCGGGGAGCTGTTTTTT
d_call: -; v_call: TRBV7-9; j_call: TRBJ2-1; clone_size: -; cdr3_aa: CASSPTTGGGTSSYNEQFF; cdr3_nt: TGTGCCAGCAGCCCCACGACAGGGGGAGGGACTAGTTCCTACAATGAGCAGTTCTTC
d_call: TRBD1; v_call: TRBV6-1; j_call: TRBJ2-3; clone_size: -; cdr3_aa: CASSERIGTATDTQYF; cdr3_nt: TGTGCCAGCAGTGAAAGGATTGGGACAGCCACAGATACGCAGTATTTT
d_call: TRBD2; v_call: TRBV6-6; j_call: TRBJ2-7; clone_size: -; cdr3_aa: CASSSASSGGREQYF; cdr3_nt: TGTGCCAGCAGTTCCGCCTCTAGCGGGGGTCGCGAGCAGTACTTC
d_call: -; v_call: TRBV5-4; j_call: TRBJ2-5; clone_size: -; cdr3_aa: CASSLVGAQETQYF; cdr3_nt: TGTGCCAGCAGCTTGGTCGGGGCCCAAGAGACCCAGTACTTC